Below, 5 T cell receptor beta chains from the same sample are listed, as sequenced in a study of cytomegalovirus exposure and HLA in healthy donors (dated by TCRdb to about 2017). The receptor library was made with the immunoSEQ multiplex PCR assay. For the multiplex PCR, a mixture combining 60 forward primers for TCR Vbeta segments and 13 reverse primers for TCR Jbeta segments was used. This immuneACCESS table, as held by TCRdb, lists in-frame sequences with V and J called but not all clones. Of the missing ones, under half trace to an unresolved V gene in checked studies; the others have no known cause. The sample table holds approximately 89,000 clones, of which roughly 80% were seen once. The ten most abundant clones make up 9.5% to 13% of the sample. Material: PBMCs. Source of these receptors: a man aged 25-45 years in good health and CMV-seropositive.

The V call is TRBV6-5, the J call TRBJ2-1, with D tentatively TRBD2 (6 bases). In germline, CDR1 is MNHEY, CDR2 SVGAGI. The CDR3 spans 14 residues. The V and J ends lost 4 bases and 7 bases respectively, with 14 bases between them. The CDR3 nucleotides are TGTGCCAGCAGTTTTCGGGGTAGCGGTAATGAGCAGTTCTTC. Its protein is CASSFRGSGNEQFF.

The chain has TRBV19 and TRBJ1-2; D call uncertain. V shed 7 bases and J shed 2 bases, with 17 bases lying between them. Germline CDR1 reads LNHDA; CDR2 reads SQIVND (reference sequence). CDR3 length: 15 residues. CDR3 coding DNA: TGTGCCAGTACCCCCACGGAGGGAAGGAACTATGGCTACACCTTC. Its protein product is CASTPTEGRNYGYTF.

The chain links TRBV15 to TRBJ1-6; 8 bases fit TRBD1. The CDR3 is 13 residues long. Germline V gives CDR1 LNHNV, CDR2 YYDKDF (reference sequence). Unmatched junction bases numbered 6, after V lost 8 bases and J lost 9 bases. As DNA, the CDR3 is TGTGCCACCGGACAGGGTCGAGCTTCACCCCTCCACTTT. Protein: CATGQGRASPLHF.

This clone was seen just once. J is TRBJ2-7 and V is TRBV13, with 10 bases lining up with TRBD1. With 5 bases clipped from V and 5 bases from J, the junction kept 12 bases outside the gene matches. CDR3 length equals 16 residues. The germline V gene has CDR1 PRHDT and CDR2 FYEKMQ (reference sequence). The CDR3 here is CASSIRTGGGLNEQYF. CDR3 DNA: TGTGCCAGCAGCATAAGGACAGGGGGGGGCCTGAACGAGCAGTACTTC.

The chain employs TRBV6-5 and TRBJ2-5; a possible D gene is TRBD2 (6 bases). The CDR3 is made up of 13 amino acids. Germline V gene lookup returns CDR1 MNHEY and CDR2 SVGAGI. V lost 4 bases and J lost 7, with 13 bases in between. The CDR3 DNA is TGTGCCAGCAGTTGTGGGGGGTCGGGGACCCAGTACTTC. Amino acids: CASSCGGSGTQYF.